This TCR beta chain emerged from a study of vaccination effects on CD4 cells after COVID-19. Germline assignment: CDR1 SGHTA and CDR2 FQGNSA. Losses at the gene ends were 3 bases for V and 8 bases for J; bases not matched to a gene: 5. This CDR3 is built from 13 residues. With respect to this clone: What it binds is unknown.

Antigen-specific CD4+ T cells were expanded (with viral peptide pools) by the ViraFEST assay ahead of sequencing. It was after roughly ten days of culture that CD4+ T cells were isolated. BNT162b2 vaccine or mRNA-1273 vaccine was given to participants in two doses. According to the study, vaccine recipients showed no prior SARS-CoV-2 infection and negative nucleocapsid antibodies. A density of over 1.5 million PBMC per well was used; these cells were cultured with about 10 IU/ml IL-2 and about 9.5 ug/ml peptides. Both day 3 and day 7 saw half the medium replaced with IL-2 medium. Study results and caveats: Only a few convalescent patients and no early post-infection timepoints featured in the study.

The protocol was immunoSEQ multiplex PCR, while the TCRdb copy is restricted to in-frame clones and leaves out a portion. Of some 30,000 clones in the sample, roughly four fifths were seen once. The source was CD4+ T cells from PBMCs cultured with HCoV-NL63 spike peptides, collected after COVID-19 vaccination. This TCR derives from a human donor who received a COVID-19 vaccine. Some clones in this sample may be carry-over from other donors' samples. The V gene is TRBV7-2, the J gene TRBJ1-1, with TRBD1 matching 8 bases. CDR3 loop: CASSFDRGEEAFF. CDR3 in DNA: TGTGCCAGCAGCTTCGACAGGGGAGAAGAAGCTTTCTTT.